The 20 T cell receptor beta chains below all came from one sample that was sequenced in a study of CD8 T cells in Susac syndrome. An amount of RNA that ranged from 0.5 to 1 ug was reverse transcribed with random hexamers. TCRdb re-called the immunoSEQ multiplex PCR reads with MiXCR, one entry per CDR3 protein. This table holds around 180,000 distinct CDR3 sequences, 94% found once. Sequencing was carried out using CD4+ T cells from PBMCs. The source of these receptors is a human donor with Susac syndrome.

This clonotype was recorded once. The chain is built from TRBV3-1 and TRBJ2-5; 11 bases are shared with TRBD2. Germline V lookup: CDR1 LGHDT, CDR2 YNNKEL (reference sequence). The CDR3 totals 17 residues. Trimming cost V 1 base and J 5 bases; bases outside gene matches: 9. CDR3 bases: TGTGCCAGCAGCCAAGTGGCTAGCGGGGGGCCACTGGAGACCCAGTACTTC. Encoded protein: CASSQVASGGPLETQYF.

The chain joins TRBV12-3 or TRBV12-4 to TRBJ1-5; no clear D gene. This CDR3 is 14 amino acids long. Between the trimmed V and J ends, which lost 7 bases and 6 bases, there was a span of 16 bases. Here the CDR3 reads CASTLGRASQPQHF. CDR3 coding DNA: TGTGCCAGCACGCTCGGAAGGGCGAGTCAGCCCCAGCATTTT.

The chain uses TRBV7-2 and TRBJ2-1; D unclear. The CDR3 length is 13 residues. Germline values: CDR1 SGHTA, CDR2 FQGNSA. The germline V and J ends were trimmed by 4 bases and 7 bases, with 11 bases remaining between them. The CDR3 here is CASSWAAQNEQFF. The CDR3 region has the DNA TGTGCCAGCAGCTGGGCGGCACAAAATGAGCAGTTCTTC.

The chain joins TRBV29-1 to TRBJ1-1, with no clear D. Trimming pared 5 bases from V and 0 bases from J, leaving 7 bases between. CDR1 is SQVTM and CDR2 is ANQGSEA in the germline V gene. The CDR3 spans 12 residues. The DNA for the CDR3 is TGCAGCGTTCTCAGGCTGAACACTGAAGCTTTCTTT. Its translation is CSVLRLNTEAFF.

This clonotype occurred once. The chain has TRBV2 and TRBJ2-2; no reliable D call. The CDR3 spans 13 residues. Trimming took off 0 bases at V and 7 bases at J, with 6 bases between the two ends. Germline V gene data show CDR1 as SNHLY and CDR2 as FYNNEI. CDR3 loop: CASSEAGYGELFF. CDR3 nucleotides: TGTGCCAGCAGTGAAGCAGGGTACGGGGAGCTGTTTTTT.

The chain recombines TRBV20-1 with TRBJ1-1; maybe TRBD1 (5 bases). CDR3 length: 13 residues. CDR1 and CDR2 (germline): DFQATT, SNEGSKA (reference sequence). The ends were cut back, 3 bases at V and 1 base at J, with 9 bases in the middle. The CDR3 is CSASPTGNTEAFF. In DNA form, the CDR3 reads TGCAGTGCTAGCCCTACAGGGAACACTGAAGCTTTCTTT.

This clonotype was observed once. The chain is built from TRBV9 and TRBJ1-2; D call uncertain. CDR1 and CDR2 from the germline V gene are SGDLS and YYNGEE. The CDR3 spans 14 residues. The V and J ends lost 1 base and 0 bases respectively, with 7 bases between them. The CDR3 region has the DNA TGTGCCAGCAGCGTATCGAGTACTAACTATGGCTACACCTTC. It specifies CASSVSSTNYGYTF.

The chain employs TRBV7-3 and TRBJ2-2, with D unresolved. Looked up from germline, CDR1 is SGHTA and CDR2 is FQGTGA. Deletions cut 5 bases from V and 1 base from J, with 8 bases between. This CDR3 contains 14 residues. CDR3 nucleotides: TGTGCCAGCAGCCCCCCTGGGAACACCGGGGAGCTGTTTTTT. Translating it yields CASSPPGNTGELFF.

The chain recombines TRBV7-2 with TRBJ1-2; unclear D gene. CDR1 is SGHTA and CDR2 is FQGNSA in the germline V gene. Trimming removed 5 bases at V and 8 bases at J, with 15 bases between. The CDR3 totals 13 residues. The CDR3 region is CASSVGSNAGYTF. The CDR3 nucleotides read TGTGCCAGCAGCGTGGGGTCGAACGCGGGCTACACCTTC. Drawing the rest from reference TRBV7-2 and TRBJ1-2, the complete variable domain is GAGVSQSPSNKVTEKGKDVELRCDPISGHTALYWYRQSLGQGLEFLIYFQGNSAPDKSGLPSDRFSAERTGGSVSTLTIQRTQQEDSAVYLCASSVGSNAGYTFGSGTRLTVV.

The gene calls are TRBV30 and TRBJ2-5; possible D gene TRBD2, 5 bases. The V end was cut by 1 base, the J end by 4 bases, with 10 bases between. The germline V gene encodes CDR1 GTSNPN and CDR2 SVGIG (reference sequence). This CDR3 is 13 amino acids long. The CDR3 region is CAWSAGLAETQYF. In nucleotides, the CDR3 is TGTGCCTGGAGTGCCGGGCTAGCAGAGACCCAGTACTTC.

This clonotype came up once. The V gene is TRBV27, the J gene TRBJ1-6; no firm D call. This CDR3 comprises 13 residues. Germline V gives CDR1 MNHEY, CDR2 SMNVEV (reference sequence). The V end lost 3 bases, the J end lost 9 bases, and 9 bases lay between the germline ends. The CDR3 DNA is TGTGCCAGCAGTTTTTACCAGATTTCACCCCTCCACTTT. This translates into CASSFYQISPLHF.

This chain joins TRBV20-1 and TRBJ2-7, with 7 bases fitting TRBD1. This CDR3 spans 15 amino acids. CDR1 is DFQATT, CDR2 SNEGSKA, per germline (reference sequence). V dropped 5 bases and J dropped 2; count of bases not matched to a gene: 12. The chain's CDR3 is CSAPLPGQRTYEQYF. In DNA form, the CDR3 reads TGCAGTGCTCCCTTGCCGGGACAGCGGACCTACGAGCAGTACTTC.

V usage is TRBV29-1 and J usage is TRBJ2-5, with 7 bases matching TRBD1. The CDR3 totals 13 residues. Germline loops: CDR1 SQVTM, CDR2 ANQGSEA. Trimming removed 8 bases from V and 5 bases from J; junction bases left unmatched: 11. Here the CDR3 DNA reads TGCAGCCTTCGTGAGGGGGCTGGGGAGACCCAGTACTTC. This gives the protein CSLREGAGETQYF. Filled out from reference TRBV29-1 and TRBJ2-5, the complete variable domain reads SAVISQKPSRDICQRGTSLTIQCQVDSQVTMMFWYRQQPGQSLTLIATANQGSEATYESGFVIDKFPISRPNLTFSTLTVSNMSPEDSSIYLCSLREGAGETQYFGPGTRLLVL.

J is TRBJ1-5 and V is TRBV20-1, with 7 bases fitting TRBD1. The CDR3 runs to 13 residues. The junction had 7 bases not matched to a gene; V was cut back by 6 bases and J by 5 bases. Per the germline V gene, CDR1 is DFQATT and CDR2 is SNEGSKA (reference sequence). This CDR3 reads CSAQGTADQPQHF. CDR3 in DNA: TGCAGTGCCCAGGGGACAGCGGATCAGCCCCAGCATTTT.

The chain couples TRBV30 to TRBJ1-2; TRBD1 agrees at 8 bases. The CDR3 covers 13 residues. Germline-derived CDR1 and CDR2 are GTSNPN and SVGIG (reference sequence). V lost 4 bases, J lost 5 bases, and 6 bases stayed unmatched. The CDR3 bases are TGTGCCTGGAAACCGGACAGGGATTATGGCTACACCTTC. This sequence encodes CAWKPDRDYGYTF.

The chain recombines TRBV20-1 with TRBJ2-4, with TRBD1 matching over 9 bases. CDR3 length equals 13 residues. V lost 5 bases and J lost 7; bases outside the gene matches: 6. In germline, CDR1 is DFQATT, CDR2 SNEGSKA (reference sequence). CDR3 in amino acids: CSALNRGPNIQYF. CDR3 nucleotides: TGCAGTGCTTTAAACAGGGGGCCGAACATTCAGTACTTC.

This clonotype appeared a few times. V is TRBV9 and J is TRBJ1-6; D gene unclear. The V gene lost 7 bases and the J gene lost 0 bases, with 5 bases spanning the gap. CDR1 SGDLS and CDR2 YYNGEE come from the germline V gene. CDR3 length: 13 amino acids. The CDR3 region is CASRSSYNSPLHF. The CDR3 bases are TGTGCCAGCCGAAGCTCCTATAATTCACCCCTCCACTTT.

This rearrangement joins TRBV11-3 to TRBJ2-1; 7 bases are shared with TRBD1. The germline V gene has CDR1 SGHNT and CDR2 YENEEA. Unmatched junction bases numbered 4, after V lost 0 bases and J lost 5 bases. The CDR3 is 15 amino acids. This chain's CDR3 is CASSLDGTANNEQFF. The DNA of the CDR3 is TGTGCCAGCAGCTTAGATGGGACAGCAAACAATGAGCAGTTCTTC.

This sequence joins TRBV20-1 and TRBJ2-3; a possible D gene is TRBD2 (7 bases). This CDR3 has 13 residues. In germline, CDR1 is DFQATT, CDR2 SNEGSKA (reference sequence). With 4 bases removed from V and 4 bases from J, the gap between germline ends came to 12 bases. The CDR3 DNA sequence: TGCAGTGCTATGGGGGGGCCGGCAGATACGCAGTATTTT. Translated: CSAMGGPADTQYF.

CDR3 bases: TGTGCCTGGAAACGAAATAGTGGCAATCAGCCCCAGCATTTT. Protein product: CAWKRNSGNQPQHF. The chain links TRBV30 to TRBJ1-5, with D hard to call. CDR1 is GTSNPN, CDR2 SVGIG, per germline (reference sequence). V lost 4 bases and J 2 bases, leaving 12 bases between the germline ends. The CDR3 has 14 residues.